This passage covers 24 T cell receptor beta chains from one sample sequenced in a study of blood T cell repertoires in COVID-19. The protocol was immunoSEQ multiplex PCR, while the TCRdb copy is restricted to in-frame clones and leaves out a portion. The table shows around 190,000 clones, with 85% to 90% occurring only once. The sequencing input was PBMCs or T cells enriched from blood (not recorded which). These receptors originate from a woman aged 35 to 49 in a cohort exposed to, infected with or recovered from COVID-19 (not recorded which).

A single count supports this clone. The chain uses TRBV29-1 and TRBJ1-1, with a weak D call TRBD1 (6 bases). CDR3 length: 13 amino acids. Per the germline V gene, CDR1 is SQVTM and CDR2 is ANQGSEA. Trimming stripped 5 bases from V and 7 bases from J, with 17 bases between. CDR3 amino acids: CSVRDGPGHEAFF. The CDR3 DNA reads TGCAGCGTTCGGGACGGACCGGGACATGAAGCTTTCTTT. Using reference TRBV29-1 and TRBJ1-1 for the parts outside the CDR3, the full variable domain is SAVISQKPSRDICQRGTSLTIQCQVDSQVTMMFWYRQQPGQSLTLIATANQGSEATYESGFVIDKFPISRPNLTFSTLTVSNMSPEDSSIYLCSVRDGPGHEAFFGQGTRLTVV.

The rearrangement links TRBV19 to TRBJ2-2; TRBD2 agrees at 8 bases. CDR1 and CDR2 (germline): LNHDA, SQIVND (reference sequence). This CDR3 has 16 residues. The ends lost 5 bases at V and 7 bases at J; junction bases unmatched: 12. The CDR3 DNA reads TGTGCCAGTAGTGCCCTCCCCGGACTAGCTCACGGGGAGCTGTTTTTT. Translation: CASSALPGLAHGELFF.

DNA for the CDR3: TGTGCCAGTAGCCCAGGACAGGGAGCGCTTCAAGAGACCCAGTACTTC. Encoded protein: CASSPGQGALQETQYF. The chain has TRBV19 and TRBJ2-5; 8 nucleotides agree with TRBD1. Unmatched junction bases numbered 11, after V lost 6 bases and J lost 2 bases. Germline V lookup: CDR1 LNHDA, CDR2 SQIVND (reference sequence). CDR3 length: 16 residues.

The V and J genes are TRBV7-9 and TRBJ1-1; the D is unclear. Trimming cost V 4 bases and J 4 bases, with 13 bases left between them. Germline loops: CDR1 SEHNR, CDR2 FQNEAQ (reference sequence). This CDR3 spans 14 amino acids. CDR3 nucleotides: TGTGCCAGCAGCTCGGTACCCCCGGGCACTGAAGCTTTCTTT. Translated: CASSSVPPGTEAFF. The full variable domain, rest sourced from reference TRBV7-9 and TRBJ1-1, is DTGVSQNPRHKITKRGQNVTFRCDPISEHNRLYWYRQTLGQGPEFLTYFQNEAQLEKSRLLSDRFSAERPKGSFSTLEIQRTEQGDSAMYLCASSSVPPGTEAFFGQGTRLTVV.

This rearrangement joins TRBV7-2 to TRBJ1-4; possible D gene TRBD1, 5 bases. V shed 5 bases and J shed 2 bases, with 12 bases lying between them. In germline, CDR1 is SGHTA, CDR2 FQGNSA. The CDR3 is made up of 15 amino acids. The CDR3 nucleotides are TGTGCCAGCAGCACCTCCAGGGCGACTAATGAAAAACTGTTTTTT. It is translated as CASSTSRATNEKLFF.

V and J are TRBV13 and TRBJ2-3; TRBD2 agrees at 12 bases. Germline values: CDR1 PRHDT, CDR2 FYEKMQ (reference sequence). CDR3 length: 16 residues. The ends lost 5 bases at V and 0 bases at J; junction bases unmatched: 3. The CDR3 sequence is CASSAGLAGSTDTQYF. CDR3 DNA: TGTGCCAGCAGCGCCGGACTAGCGGGGAGCACAGATACGCAGTATTTT.

V gene TRBV3-1 (or the pseudogene TRBV3-2) combines with J gene TRBJ2-7; D is possibly TRBD1 (5 bases). V was trimmed by 2 bases and J by 2 bases, leaving 10 bases between them. The CDR3 sequence is 14 residues long. Germline CDR1 is LGHDT and CDR2 is YNNKEL (reference sequence). The CDR3 loop reads CASSQLDKAYEQYF. In DNA, the CDR3 is TGTGCCAGCAGCCAACTGGACAAGGCCTACGAGCAGTACTTC.

This chain links TRBV6-2 or TRBV6-3 with TRBJ2-2; D is unclear. Germline loops: CDR1 MNHEY, CDR2 SVGEGT. This CDR3 region has 14 residues. Trimming removed 2 bases from V and 1 base from J, with 5 bases in between. DNA of the CDR3: TGTGCCAGCAGTTACCGTTTGAACACCGGGGAGCTGTTTTTT. It translates to CASSYRLNTGELFF.

This sequence joins TRBV19 and TRBJ1-2; D is undetermined. The V end lost 1 base, the J end lost 3 bases, and 18 bases lay between the germline ends. Germline V gene sequence: CDR1 LNHDA, CDR2 SQIVND (reference sequence). This CDR3 is 17 amino acids long. CDR3 DNA sequence: TGTGCCAGTAGTATAGCGGGGTCGGGCATCTGGGACTATGGCTACACCTTC. Amino acids: CASSIAGSGIWDYGYTF. The complete variable domain, with remaining parts taken from reference TRBV19 and TRBJ1-2, reads DGGITQSPKYLFRKEGQNVTLSCEQNLNHDAMYWYRQDPGQGLRLIYYSQIVNDFQKGDIAEGYSVSREKKESFPLTVTSAQKNPTAFYLCASSIAGSGIWDYGYTFGSGTRLTVV.

The V gene is TRBV18, the J gene TRBJ1-1; D is perhaps TRBD1 (5 bases). The V and J ends lost 3 bases and 8 bases respectively, with 13 bases between them. Germline V CDR1 and CDR2: KGHSH, LQKENI. This CDR3 is built from 13 residues. CDR3 in DNA: TGTGCCAGCTCACCTCCTGACAGATCGGAAGCTTTCTTT. Its protein is CASSPPDRSEAFF.

The genes are TRBV28 and TRBJ2-2, with TRBD1 as a possible D gene (6 bases). The CDR3 is 18 residues long. The germline V gene has CDR1 MDHEN and CDR2 SYDVKM. The ends were cut back, 6 bases at V and 0 bases at J, with 20 bases in the middle. CDR3 in DNA: TGTGCCAGCAGCGACCCGGGACATACCTACGCGAACACCGGGGAGCTGTTTTTT. This encodes CASSDPGHTYANTGELFF.

The chain is built from TRBV15 and TRBJ1-5, with 7 bases identical to TRBD1. Trimming cost V 5 bases and J 6 bases; bases outside gene matches: 10. The CDR3 sequence is 15 residues long. CDR1 is LNHNV, CDR2 YYDKDF, per germline (reference sequence). In nucleotides, the CDR3 is TGTGCCACCAGCCCCAACCGGGACAGTGGTCAGCCCCAGCATTTT. Translated, it gives CATSPNRDSGQPQHF.

This sequence joins TRBV4-3 and TRBJ2-3; 9 nucleotides match TRBD2. CDR1 and CDR2 (germline): LGHNA, YSLEER. Germline trimming cut 0 bases from V and 5 bases from J; bases unmatched to any gene: 6. CDR3 size: 16 residues. The CDR3 nucleotides are TGCGCCAGCAGCCAAGAGCGGGAGGGTGGTCGAGATACGCAGTATTTT. Its protein is CASSQEREGGRDTQYF.

The chain employs TRBV14 and TRBJ1-4; no clear D gene. CDR1 is SGHDN, CDR2 FVKESK, per germline. The length of the CDR3 is 15 residues. Trimming removed 3 bases from V and 7 bases from J, with 15 bases in between. CDR3 protein: CASSQVREASEKLFF. CDR3 in DNA: TGTGCCAGCAGCCAGGTCCGGGAGGCTAGTGAAAAACTGTTTTTT. The full variable domain, its missing parts supplied by reference TRBV14 and TRBJ1-4, is EAGVTQFPSHSVIEKGQTVTLRCDPISGHDNLYWYRRVMGKEIKFLLHFVKESKQDESGMPNNRFLAERTGGTYSTLKVQPAELEDSGVYFCASSQVREASEKLFFGSGTQLSVL.

As for this clone: Other DNA sequences from this sample encode an identical CDR3 as well. The J gene is TRBJ1-1, the V gene TRBV5-1; weak D call: TRBD1 (5 bases). Trimming pared 0 bases from V and 4 bases from J, leaving 10 bases between. The CDR3 is 14 amino acids. Per germline, CDR1 SGHRS and CDR2 YFSETQ. The CDR3 loop reads CASSLEGVVTEAFF. CDR3 sequence (DNA): TGCGCCAGCAGCTTGGAAGGGGTGGTCACTGAAGCTTTCTTT.

This chain uses TRBV7-8 with TRBJ2-7; 13 nucleotides align to TRBD2. Unmatched junction bases numbered 5, after V lost 5 bases and J lost 4 bases. Germline V gene data show CDR1 as SGHVS and CDR2 as FQNEAQ. This CDR3 spans 15 amino acids. CDR3 amino acids: CASSPGLAGAYEQYF. CDR3 nucleotide sequence: TGTGCCAGCAGCCCCGGACTAGCGGGAGCGTACGAGCAGTACTTC.

This chain joins TRBV6-5 and TRBJ1-2; no clear D gene. The V end lost 6 bases, the J end lost 3 bases, and 14 bases lay between the germline ends. This CDR3 region has 14 residues. From germline, CDR1 is MNHEY and CDR2 SVGAGI. The CDR3 region has the DNA TGTGCCAGCAGACCCCTCGGGGATCACTATGGCTACACCTTC. This codes for CASRPLGDHYGYTF.

The chain uses TRBV27 and TRBJ2-3, with D possibly being TRBD2 (6 bases). Germline values: CDR1 MNHEY, CDR2 SMNVEV (reference sequence). This CDR3 contains 15 residues. Trimming stripped 4 bases from V and 1 base from J, with 12 bases between. The CDR3 here is CASSSGTRRTDTQYF. DNA for the CDR3: TGTGCCAGCAGTTCCGGGACTCGACGCACAGATACGCAGTATTTT.

The chain recombines TRBV28 with TRBJ1-5; the D is unclear. Germline V CDR1 and CDR2: MDHEN, SYDVKM. V was trimmed by 3 bases and J by 2 bases, leaving 11 bases between them. This CDR3 contains 15 residues. CDR3 sequence: CASSLAGMGNQPQHF. The CDR3 DNA reads TGTGCCAGCAGTTTGGCGGGGATGGGCAATCAGCCCCAGCATTTT. The entire variable domain, with the rest obtained from reference TRBV28 and TRBJ1-5, is as follows: DVKVTQSSRYLVKRTGEKVFLECVQDMDHENMFWYRQDPGLGLRLIYFSYDVKMKEKGDIPEGYSVSREKKERFSLILESASTNQTSMYLCASSLAGMGNQPQHFGDGTRLSIL.

The gene calls are TRBV5-4 and TRBJ2-7, with 8 bases fitting TRBD1. CDR1 SGHNT and CDR2 YYREEE come from the germline V gene (reference sequence). This CDR3 has 15 residues. V dropped 4 bases and J dropped 2; count of bases not matched to a gene: 8. CDR3 sequence (DNA): TGTGCCAGCAGCCGAACAGGGACAGGTACCTACGAGCAGTACTTC. Translating gives CASSRTGTGTYEQYF.

This chain links TRBV5-5 with TRBJ1-4; D possibly corresponds to TRBD1 (6 bases). The germline CDR1 and CDR2 sequences are SGHKS and YYEKEE (reference sequence). The CDR3 extends over 15 amino acids. Between the trimmed V and J ends, which lost 0 bases and 8 bases, there was a span of 14 bases. CDR3 DNA: TGTGCCAGCAGCTTGGATCCAGGGGAGGGGGAAAAACTGTTTTTT. Translation gives CASSLDPGEGEKLFF.

This rearrangement joins TRBV6-5 to TRBJ1-3; no clear D gene. With 9 bases removed from V and 4 bases from J, the gap between germline ends came to 13 bases. CDR1 and CDR2 (germline): MNHEY, SVGAGI. The CDR3 is made up of 13 amino acids. CDR3 protein: CASHSYPGNTIYF. For the CDR3, the DNA is TGTGCCAGTCATAGCTATCCCGGAAACACCATATATTTT.

V is TRBV4-1 and J is TRBJ2-7, with 10 bases aligning to TRBD1. The V gene's germline CDR1 is MGHRA and CDR2 YSYEKL. The length of the CDR3 is 16 residues. J was trimmed by 5 bases and V by 1 base; bases with no gene match: 8. The CDR3 DNA sequence: TGCGCCAGCAGCCAAGGATCGGGACAGGGGCGCAACGAGCAGTACTTC. Amino acid sequence: CASSQGSGQGRNEQYF.

DNA of the CDR3: TGTGCCAGCAGCTTAGAGGGCAGGGTGGGCACTGAAGCTTTCTTT. Translation gives CASSLEGRVGTEAFF. This rearrangement joins TRBV11-2 to TRBJ1-1; D perhaps matches TRBD1 (5 bases). The CDR3 runs 15 residues. Germline loops: CDR1 SGHAT, CDR2 FQNNGV. Trimming took 0 bases from V and 4 from J, leaving 12 bases between them. The full variable domain, in which reference TRBV11-2 and TRBJ1-1 provide the parts outside the CDR3, is EAGVAQSPRYKIIEKRQSVAFWCNPISGHATLYWYQQILGQGPKLLIQFQNNGVVDDSQLPKDRFSAERLKGVDSTLKIQPAKLEDSAVYLCASSLEGRVGTEAFFGQGTRLTVV.